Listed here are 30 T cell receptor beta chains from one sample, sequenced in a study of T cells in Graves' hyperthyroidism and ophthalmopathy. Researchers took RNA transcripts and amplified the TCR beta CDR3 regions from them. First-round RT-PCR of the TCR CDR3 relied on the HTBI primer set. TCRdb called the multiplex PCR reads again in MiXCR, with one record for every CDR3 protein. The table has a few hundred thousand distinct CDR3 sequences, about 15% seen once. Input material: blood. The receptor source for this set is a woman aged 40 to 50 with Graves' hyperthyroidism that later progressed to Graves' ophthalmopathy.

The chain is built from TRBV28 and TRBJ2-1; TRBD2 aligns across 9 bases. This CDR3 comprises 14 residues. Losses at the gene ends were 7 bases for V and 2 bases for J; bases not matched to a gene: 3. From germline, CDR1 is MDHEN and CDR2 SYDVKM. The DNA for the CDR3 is TGTGCCAGCAAGAGCGGGGGGCCCTACAATGAGCAGTTCTTC. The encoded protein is CASKSGGPYNEQFF.

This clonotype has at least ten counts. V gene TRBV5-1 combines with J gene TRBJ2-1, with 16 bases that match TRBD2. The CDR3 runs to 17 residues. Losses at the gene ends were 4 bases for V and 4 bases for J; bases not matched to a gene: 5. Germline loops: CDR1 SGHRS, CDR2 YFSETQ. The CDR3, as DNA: TGCGCCAGCAGCCCGGGACTAGCGGGAGGGAAGTACAATGAGCAGTTCTTC. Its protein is CASSPGLAGGKYNEQFF.

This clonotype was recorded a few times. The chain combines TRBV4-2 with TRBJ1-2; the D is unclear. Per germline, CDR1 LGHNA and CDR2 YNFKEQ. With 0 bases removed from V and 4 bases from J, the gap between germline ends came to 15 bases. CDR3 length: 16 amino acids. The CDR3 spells CASSQDAGVRIYGYTF. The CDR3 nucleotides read TGTGCCAGCAGCCAAGATGCTGGGGTCAGGATCTATGGCTACACCTTC.

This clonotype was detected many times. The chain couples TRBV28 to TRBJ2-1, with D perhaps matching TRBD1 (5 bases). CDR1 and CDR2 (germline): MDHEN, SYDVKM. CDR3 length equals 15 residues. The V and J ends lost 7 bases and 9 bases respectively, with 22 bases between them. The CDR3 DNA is TGTGCCAGCAAGGGGCAGGGAATATCAAATGGTGAGCAGTTCTTC. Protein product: CASKGQGISNGEQFF. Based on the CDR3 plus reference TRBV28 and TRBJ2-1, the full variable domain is DVKVTQSSRYLVKRTGEKVFLECVQDMDHENMFWYRQDPGLGLRLIYFSYDVKMKEKGDIPEGYSVSREKKERFSLILESASTNQTSMYLCASKGQGISNGEQFFGPGTRLTVL.

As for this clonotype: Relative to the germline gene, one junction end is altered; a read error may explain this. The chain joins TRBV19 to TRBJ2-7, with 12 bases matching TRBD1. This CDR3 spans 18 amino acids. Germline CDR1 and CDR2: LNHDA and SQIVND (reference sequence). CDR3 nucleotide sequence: TGTGCCAGTAGTGAGGGCTTGATGTGGGACAGGGGGCGTTACGAGCGGTACTTC. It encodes CASSEGLMWDRGRYERYF.

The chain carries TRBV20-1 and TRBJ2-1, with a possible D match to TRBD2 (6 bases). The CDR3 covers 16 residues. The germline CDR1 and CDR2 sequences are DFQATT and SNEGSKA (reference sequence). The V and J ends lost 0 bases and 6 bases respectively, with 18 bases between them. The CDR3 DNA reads TGCAGTGCTAGAGACCAGGGTATTAGGAGGGTCAATGAGCAGTTCTTC. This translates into CSARDQGIRRVNEQFF.

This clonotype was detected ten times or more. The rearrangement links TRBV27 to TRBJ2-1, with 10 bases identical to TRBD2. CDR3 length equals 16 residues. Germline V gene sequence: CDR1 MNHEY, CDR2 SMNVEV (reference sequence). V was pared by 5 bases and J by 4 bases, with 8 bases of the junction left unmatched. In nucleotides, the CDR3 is TGTGCCAGCAGTAGGACCACTAGCGGGATATACAATGAGCAGTTCTTC. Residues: CASSRTTSGIYNEQFF.

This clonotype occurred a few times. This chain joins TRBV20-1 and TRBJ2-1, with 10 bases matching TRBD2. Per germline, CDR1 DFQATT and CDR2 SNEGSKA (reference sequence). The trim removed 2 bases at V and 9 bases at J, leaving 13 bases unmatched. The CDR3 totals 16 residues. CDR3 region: CSARNRTSGLRREQFF. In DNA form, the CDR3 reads TGCAGTGCTAGAAATCGGACTAGCGGACTGCGACGTGAGCAGTTCTTC.

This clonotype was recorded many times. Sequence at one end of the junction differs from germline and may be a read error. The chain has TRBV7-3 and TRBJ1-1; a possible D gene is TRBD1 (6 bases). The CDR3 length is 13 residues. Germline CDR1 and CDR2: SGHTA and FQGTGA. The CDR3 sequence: CASSFPGDTEAFF. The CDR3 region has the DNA TGTGCCAGCAGCTTCCCGGGGGACACCGAAGCTTTCTTT.

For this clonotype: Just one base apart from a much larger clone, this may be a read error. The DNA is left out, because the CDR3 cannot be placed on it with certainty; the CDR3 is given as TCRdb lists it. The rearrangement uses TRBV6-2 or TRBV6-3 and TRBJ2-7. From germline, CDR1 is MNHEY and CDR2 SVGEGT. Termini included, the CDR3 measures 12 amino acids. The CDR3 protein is CAAYSCSYEQYF.

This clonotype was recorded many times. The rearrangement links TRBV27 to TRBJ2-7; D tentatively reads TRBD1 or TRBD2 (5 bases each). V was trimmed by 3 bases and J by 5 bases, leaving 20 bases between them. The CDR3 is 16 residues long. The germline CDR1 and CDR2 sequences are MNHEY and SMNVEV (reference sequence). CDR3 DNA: TGTGCCAGCAGTTTTTACGGGGCCCGGGGTCCCCACGAGCAGTACTTC. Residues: CASSFYGARGPHEQYF.

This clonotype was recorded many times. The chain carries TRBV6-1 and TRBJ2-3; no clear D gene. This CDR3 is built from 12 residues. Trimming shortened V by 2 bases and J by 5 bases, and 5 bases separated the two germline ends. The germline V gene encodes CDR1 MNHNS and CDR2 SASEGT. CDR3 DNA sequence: TGTGCCAGCAGTGAAAACGTAGATACGCAGTATTTT. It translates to CASSENVDTQYF.

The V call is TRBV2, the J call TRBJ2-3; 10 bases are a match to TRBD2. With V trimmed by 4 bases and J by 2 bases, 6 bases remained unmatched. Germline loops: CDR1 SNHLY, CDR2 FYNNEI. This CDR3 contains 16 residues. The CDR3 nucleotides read TGTGCCAGCAGTGGGACTAGCGGAAGACCCACAGATACGCAGTATTTT. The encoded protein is CASSGTSGRPTDTQYF.

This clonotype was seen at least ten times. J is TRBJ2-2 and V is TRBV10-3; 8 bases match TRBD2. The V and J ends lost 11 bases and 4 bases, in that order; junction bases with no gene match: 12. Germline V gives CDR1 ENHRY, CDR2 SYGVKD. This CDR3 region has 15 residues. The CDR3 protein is CAVAEAGGPTGELFF. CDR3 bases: TGTGCCGTAGCTGAGGCGGGGGGCCCCACCGGGGAGCTGTTTTTT.

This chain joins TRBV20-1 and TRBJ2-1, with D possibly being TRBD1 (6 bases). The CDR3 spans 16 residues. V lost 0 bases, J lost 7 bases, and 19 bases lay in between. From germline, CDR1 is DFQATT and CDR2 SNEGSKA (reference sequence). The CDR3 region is CSARDDLQGLANEQFF. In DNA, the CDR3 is TGCAGTGCTAGAGACGACCTACAGGGATTAGCAAATGAGCAGTTCTTC.

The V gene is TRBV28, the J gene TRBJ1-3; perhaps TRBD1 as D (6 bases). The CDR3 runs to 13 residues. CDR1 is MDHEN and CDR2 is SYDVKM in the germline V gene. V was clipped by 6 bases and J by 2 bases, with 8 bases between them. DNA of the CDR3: TGTGCCAGCAGAAACAGGGCTGGAAACACCATATATTTT. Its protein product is CASRNRAGNTIYF.

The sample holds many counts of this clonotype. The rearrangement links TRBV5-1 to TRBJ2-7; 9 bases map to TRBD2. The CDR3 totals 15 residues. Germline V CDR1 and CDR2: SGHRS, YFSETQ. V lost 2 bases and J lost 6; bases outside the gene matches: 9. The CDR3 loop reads CASSLTAGGKVEQYF. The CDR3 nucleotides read TGCGCCAGCAGCTTAACAGCGGGAGGTAAGGTCGAGCAGTACTTC.

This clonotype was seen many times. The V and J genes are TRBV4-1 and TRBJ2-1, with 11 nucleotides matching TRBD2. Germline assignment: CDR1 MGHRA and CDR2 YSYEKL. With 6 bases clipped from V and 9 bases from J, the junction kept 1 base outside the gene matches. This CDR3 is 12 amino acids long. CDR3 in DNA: TGCGCCAGCAGGGGGACTAGCGGTGAGCAGTTCTTC. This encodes CASRGTSGEQFF.

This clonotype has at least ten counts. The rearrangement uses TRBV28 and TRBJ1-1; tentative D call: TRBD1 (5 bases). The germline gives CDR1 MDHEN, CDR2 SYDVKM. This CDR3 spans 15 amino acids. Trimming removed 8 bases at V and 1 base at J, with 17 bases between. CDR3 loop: CASVTGTQGNTEAFF. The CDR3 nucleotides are TGTGCCAGCGTAACGGGAACTCAGGGGAACACTGAAGCTTTCTTT.

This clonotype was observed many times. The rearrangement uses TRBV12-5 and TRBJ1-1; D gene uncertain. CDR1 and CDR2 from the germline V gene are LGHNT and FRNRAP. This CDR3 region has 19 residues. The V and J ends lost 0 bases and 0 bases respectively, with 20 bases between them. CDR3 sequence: CASGLVIGRVHSMNTEAFF. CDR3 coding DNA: TGTGCTAGTGGTTTGGTAATTGGGAGGGTCCATTCCATGAACACTGAAGCTTTCTTT.

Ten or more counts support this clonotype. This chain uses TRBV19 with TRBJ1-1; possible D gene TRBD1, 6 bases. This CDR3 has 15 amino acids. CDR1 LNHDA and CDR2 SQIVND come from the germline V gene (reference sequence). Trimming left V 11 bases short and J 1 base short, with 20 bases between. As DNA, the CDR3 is TGTGCCTCCCCCCCTCCGGGACACCAGAACACTGAAGCTTTCTTT. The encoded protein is CASPPPGHQNTEAFF.

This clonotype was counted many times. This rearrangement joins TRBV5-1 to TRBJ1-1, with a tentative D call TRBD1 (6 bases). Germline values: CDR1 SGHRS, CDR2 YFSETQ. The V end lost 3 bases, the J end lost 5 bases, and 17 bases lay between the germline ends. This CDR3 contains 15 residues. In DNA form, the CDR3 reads TGCGCCAGCAGCTCCACGAGGGGGGCGCAAACTGAAGCTTTCTTT. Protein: CASSSTRGAQTEAFF.

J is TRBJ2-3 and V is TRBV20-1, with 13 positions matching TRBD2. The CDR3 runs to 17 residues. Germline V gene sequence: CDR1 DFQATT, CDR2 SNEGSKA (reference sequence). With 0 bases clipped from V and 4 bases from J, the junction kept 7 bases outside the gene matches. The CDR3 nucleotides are TGCAGTGCTAGAGACCGATTACTAGCGGGAGGGGCAGATACGCAGTATTTT. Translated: CSARDRLLAGGADTQYF.

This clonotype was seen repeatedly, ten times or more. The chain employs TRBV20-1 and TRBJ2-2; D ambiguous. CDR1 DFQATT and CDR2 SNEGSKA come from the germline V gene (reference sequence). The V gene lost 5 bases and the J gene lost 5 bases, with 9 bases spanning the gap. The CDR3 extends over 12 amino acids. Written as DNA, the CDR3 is TGCAGTGCTGGTCGGCGGACCGGGGAGCTGTTTTTT. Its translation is CSAGRRTGELFF.

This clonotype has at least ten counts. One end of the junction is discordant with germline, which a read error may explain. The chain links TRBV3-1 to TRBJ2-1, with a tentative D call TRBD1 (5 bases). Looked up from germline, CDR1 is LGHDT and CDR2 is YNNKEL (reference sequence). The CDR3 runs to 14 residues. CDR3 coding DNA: TGTGCCAGCAGCCCTACAGGTGCCTACGATGAGCAGTTCTTC. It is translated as CASSPTGAYDEQFF.

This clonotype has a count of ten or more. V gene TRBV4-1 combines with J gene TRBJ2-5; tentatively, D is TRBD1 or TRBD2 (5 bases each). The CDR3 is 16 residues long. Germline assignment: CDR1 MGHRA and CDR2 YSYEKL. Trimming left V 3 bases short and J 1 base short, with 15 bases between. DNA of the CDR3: TGCGCCAGCAGCCATAATTACGGGGCAGCCCAAGAGACCCAGTACTTC. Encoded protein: CASSHNYGAAQETQYF.

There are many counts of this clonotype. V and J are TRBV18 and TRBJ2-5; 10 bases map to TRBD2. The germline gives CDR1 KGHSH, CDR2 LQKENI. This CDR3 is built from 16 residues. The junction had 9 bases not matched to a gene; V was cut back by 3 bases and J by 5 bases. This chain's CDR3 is CASSPTWTSGLETQYF. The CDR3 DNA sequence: TGTGCCAGCTCACCCACTTGGACTAGCGGTCTGGAGACCCAGTACTTC.

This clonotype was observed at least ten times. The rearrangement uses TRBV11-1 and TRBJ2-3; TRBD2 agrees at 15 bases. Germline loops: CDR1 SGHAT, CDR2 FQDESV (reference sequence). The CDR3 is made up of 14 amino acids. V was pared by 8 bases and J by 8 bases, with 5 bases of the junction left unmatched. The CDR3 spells CASQTGLAGGTQYF. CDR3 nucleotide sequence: TGTGCCAGCCAAACGGGACTAGCGGGAGGTACGCAGTATTTT.

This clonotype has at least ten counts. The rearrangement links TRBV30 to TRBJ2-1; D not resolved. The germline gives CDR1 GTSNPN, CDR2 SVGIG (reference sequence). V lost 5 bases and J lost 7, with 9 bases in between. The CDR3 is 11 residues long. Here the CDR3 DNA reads TGTGCCTGGGGACCCGGGAATGAGCAGTTCTTC. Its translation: CAWGPGNEQFF. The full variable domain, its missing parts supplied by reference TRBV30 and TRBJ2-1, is SQTIHQWPATLVQPVGSPLSLECTVEGTSNPNLYWYRQAAGRGLQLLFYSVGIGQISSEVPQNLSASRPQDRQFILSSKKLLLSDSGFYLCAWGPGNEQFFGPGTRLTVL.

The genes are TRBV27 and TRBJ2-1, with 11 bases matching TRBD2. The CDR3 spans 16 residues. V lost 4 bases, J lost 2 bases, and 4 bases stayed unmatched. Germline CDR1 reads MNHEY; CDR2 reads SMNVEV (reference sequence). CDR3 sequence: CASSWTSGLPYNEQFF. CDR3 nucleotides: TGTGCCAGCAGTTGGACTAGCGGGCTACCCTACAATGAGCAGTTCTTC.